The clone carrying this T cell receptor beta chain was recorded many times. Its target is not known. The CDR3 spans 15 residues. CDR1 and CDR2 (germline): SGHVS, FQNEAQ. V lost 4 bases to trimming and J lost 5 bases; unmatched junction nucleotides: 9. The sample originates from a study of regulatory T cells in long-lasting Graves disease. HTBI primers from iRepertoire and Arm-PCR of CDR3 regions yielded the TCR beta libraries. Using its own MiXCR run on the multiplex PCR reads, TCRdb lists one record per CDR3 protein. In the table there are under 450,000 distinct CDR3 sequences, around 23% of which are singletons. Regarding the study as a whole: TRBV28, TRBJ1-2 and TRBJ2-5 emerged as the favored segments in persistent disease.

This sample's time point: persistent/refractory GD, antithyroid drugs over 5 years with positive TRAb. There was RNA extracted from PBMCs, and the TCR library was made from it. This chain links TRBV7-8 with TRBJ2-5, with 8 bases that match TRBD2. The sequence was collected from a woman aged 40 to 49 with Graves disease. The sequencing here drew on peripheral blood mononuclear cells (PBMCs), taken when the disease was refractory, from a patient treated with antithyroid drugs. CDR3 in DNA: TGTGCCAGCAGCTGGGGAGCGGGAGTTCGTGAGACCCAGTACTTC. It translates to CASSWGAGVRETQYF.